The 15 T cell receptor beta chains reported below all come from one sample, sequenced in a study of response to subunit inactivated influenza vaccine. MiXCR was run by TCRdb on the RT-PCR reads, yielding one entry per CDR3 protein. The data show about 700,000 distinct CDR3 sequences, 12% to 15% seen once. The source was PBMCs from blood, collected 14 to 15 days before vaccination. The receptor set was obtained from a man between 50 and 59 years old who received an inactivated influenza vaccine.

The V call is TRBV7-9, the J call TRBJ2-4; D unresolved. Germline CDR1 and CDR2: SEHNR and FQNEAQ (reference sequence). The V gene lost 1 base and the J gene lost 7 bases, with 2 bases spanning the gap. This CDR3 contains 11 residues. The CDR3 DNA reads TGTGCCAGCAGCTTAGTGAACATTCAGTACTTC. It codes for CASSLVNIQYF.

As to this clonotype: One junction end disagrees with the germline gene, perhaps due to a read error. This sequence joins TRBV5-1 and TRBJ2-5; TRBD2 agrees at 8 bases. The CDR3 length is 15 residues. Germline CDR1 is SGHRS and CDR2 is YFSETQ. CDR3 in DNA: TGCGCGAGCAGCTTGGGAGCGGGGGAGCAAGAGACCCAGTACTTC. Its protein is CASSLGAGEQETQYF.

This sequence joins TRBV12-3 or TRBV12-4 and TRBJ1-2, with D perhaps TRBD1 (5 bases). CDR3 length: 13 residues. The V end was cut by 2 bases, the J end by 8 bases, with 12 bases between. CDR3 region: CASSLYRGGGYTF. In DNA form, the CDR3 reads TGTGCCAGCAGTTTATACCGGGGGGGAGGCTACACCTTC.

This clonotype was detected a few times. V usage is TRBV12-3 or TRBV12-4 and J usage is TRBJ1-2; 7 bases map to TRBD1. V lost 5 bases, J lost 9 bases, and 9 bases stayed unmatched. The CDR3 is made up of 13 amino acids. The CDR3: CASSQGQARRYTF. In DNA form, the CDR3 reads TGTGCCAGCAGTCAAGGACAGGCCAGGCGCTACACCTTC.

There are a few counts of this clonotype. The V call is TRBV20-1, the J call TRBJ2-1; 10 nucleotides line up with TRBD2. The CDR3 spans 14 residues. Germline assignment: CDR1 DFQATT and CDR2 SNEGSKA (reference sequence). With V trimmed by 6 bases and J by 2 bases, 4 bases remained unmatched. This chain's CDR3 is CSATLAGPYNEQFF. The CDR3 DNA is TGCAGTGCAACACTAGCGGGGCCCTACAATGAGCAGTTCTTC.

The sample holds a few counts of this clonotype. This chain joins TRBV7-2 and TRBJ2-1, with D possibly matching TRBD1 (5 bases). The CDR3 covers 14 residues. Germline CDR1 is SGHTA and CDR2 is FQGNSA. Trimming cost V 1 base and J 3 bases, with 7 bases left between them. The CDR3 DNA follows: TGTGCCAGCAGCTTAGACCAGGGCTACAATGAGCAGTTCTTC. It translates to CASSLDQGYNEQFF.

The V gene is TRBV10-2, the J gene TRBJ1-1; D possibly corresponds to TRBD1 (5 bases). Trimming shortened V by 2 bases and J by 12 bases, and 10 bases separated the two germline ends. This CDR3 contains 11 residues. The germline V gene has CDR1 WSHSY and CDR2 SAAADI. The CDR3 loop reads CASSERGPTFF. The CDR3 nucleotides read TGCGCCAGCAGTGAGCGGGGCCCGACTTTCTTT.

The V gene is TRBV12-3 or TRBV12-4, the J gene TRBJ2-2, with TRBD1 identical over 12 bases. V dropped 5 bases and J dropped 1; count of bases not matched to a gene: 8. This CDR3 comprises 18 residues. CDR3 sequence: CASSPGTGGAGNTGELFF. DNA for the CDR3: TGTGCCAGCAGTCCGGGGACAGGGGGCGCGGGGAACACCGGGGAGCTGTTTTTT.

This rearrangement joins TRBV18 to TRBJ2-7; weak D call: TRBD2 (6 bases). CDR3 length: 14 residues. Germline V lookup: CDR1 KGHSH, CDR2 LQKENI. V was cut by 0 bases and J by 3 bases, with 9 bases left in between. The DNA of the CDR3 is TGTGCCAGCTCACCACCGGTGGGGGGCTACGAGCAGTACTTC. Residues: CASSPPVGGYEQYF.

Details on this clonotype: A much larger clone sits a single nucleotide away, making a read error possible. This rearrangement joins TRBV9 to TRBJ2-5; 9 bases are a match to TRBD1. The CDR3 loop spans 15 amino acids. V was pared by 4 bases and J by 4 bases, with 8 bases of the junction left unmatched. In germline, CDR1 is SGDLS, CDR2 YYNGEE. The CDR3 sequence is CASSPGQGFRETQYF. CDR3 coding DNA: TGTGCCAGCAGCCCGGGACAGGGTTTTCGAGAGACCCAGTACTTC.

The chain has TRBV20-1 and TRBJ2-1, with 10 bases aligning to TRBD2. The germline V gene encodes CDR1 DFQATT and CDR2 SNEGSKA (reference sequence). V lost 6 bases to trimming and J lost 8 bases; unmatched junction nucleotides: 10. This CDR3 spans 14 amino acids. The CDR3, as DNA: TGCAGTGCACCTACTAGCGGGATTTCTCATGAGCAGTTCTTC. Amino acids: CSAPTSGISHEQFF.

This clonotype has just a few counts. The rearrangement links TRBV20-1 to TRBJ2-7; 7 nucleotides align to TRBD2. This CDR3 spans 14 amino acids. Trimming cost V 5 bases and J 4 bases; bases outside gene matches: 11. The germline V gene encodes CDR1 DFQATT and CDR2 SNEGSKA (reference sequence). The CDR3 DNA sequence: TGCAGTGCTTTCCGGGACTACAAAAAATACGAGCAGTACTTC. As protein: CSAFRDYKKYEQYF.

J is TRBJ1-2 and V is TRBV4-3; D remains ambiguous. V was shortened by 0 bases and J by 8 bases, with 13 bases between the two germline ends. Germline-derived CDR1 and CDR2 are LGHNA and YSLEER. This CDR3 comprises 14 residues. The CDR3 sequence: CASSQELGLRGYTF. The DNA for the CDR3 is TGCGCCAGCAGCCAAGAATTGGGTTTGCGGGGCTACACCTTC.

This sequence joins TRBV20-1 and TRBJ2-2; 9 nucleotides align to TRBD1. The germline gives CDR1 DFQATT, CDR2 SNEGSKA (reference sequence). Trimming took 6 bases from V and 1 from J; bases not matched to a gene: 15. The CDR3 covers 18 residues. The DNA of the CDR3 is TGCAGTGCCCCACCCCCGCCGGGACAGGGTATGAACACCGGGGAGCTGTTTTTT. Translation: CSAPPPPGQGMNTGELFF.

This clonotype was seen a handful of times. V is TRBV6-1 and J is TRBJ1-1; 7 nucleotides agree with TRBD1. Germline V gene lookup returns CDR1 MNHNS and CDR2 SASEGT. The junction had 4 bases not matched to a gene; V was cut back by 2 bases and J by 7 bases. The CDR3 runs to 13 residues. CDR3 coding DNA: TGTGCCAGCAGTGAATCCAGGGGGATTGAAGCTTTCTTT. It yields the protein CASSESRGIEAFF.